This T cell receptor (beta chain) was recovered during a study of OX40 agonist ivuxolimab in advanced cancers. The overall study: Melanoma, hepatocellular carcinoma, head and neck or renal cell cancer occurred in dose-escalation patients.

Method: immunoSEQ multiplex PCR; TCRdb's copy keeps in-frame clones and lacks some. The profile shows fewer than 80,000 clones, roughly 73% of them singletons. This CDR3 comprises 17 residues. Trimming left V 5 bases short and J 3 bases short, with 17 bases between. Germline V gene sequence: CDR1 SGHTA, CDR2 FQGNSA. This sequence joins TRBV7-2 and TRBJ1-6, with D perhaps TRBD1 (5 bases). The source material was CD4+ or CD8+ T cells sorted from blood, sampled in a trial of the OX40 agonist ivuxolimab. This receptor was taken from an adult with an advanced solid tumor such as melanoma, head and neck, liver or kidney cancer. The CDR3 spells CASSQGGAYVYNSPLHF. Written as DNA, the CDR3 is TGTGCCAGCAGCCAGGGAGGGGCTTACGTCTATAATTCACCCCTCCACTTT.